These T cell receptor beta chains were read from a single sample in a study of T cell responses to AZD1222 COVID-19 vaccine. Clones were read by immunoSEQ multiplex PCR, and TCRdb kept only the in-frame ones, dropping some. The sample lists 120,000 to 150,000 clones; roughly nine tenths were seen once. The material sequenced was peripheral blood, taken on day 0 of AZD1222 vaccination. The receptors originated from an adult in good health. The CDR3 runs from the conserved cysteine through the conserved F or W. D genes are given only for firm matches. Only some rows state a clone size, as once, few, many or a class for expanded clones.

d_call: NA; clone_size: NA; j_call: TRBJ2-1; v_call: TRBV29-1; cdr3_aa: CSVVTSIDEQFF; cdr3_nt: TGCAGCGTCGTCACTAGTATAGATGAGCAGTTCTTC
d_call: TRBD1; clone_size: NA; j_call: TRBJ1-5; v_call: TRBV2; cdr3_aa: CASRGFRSTGGANQPQHF; cdr3_nt: TGTGCCAGCAGGGGTTTTCGTTCCACAGGGGGCGCGAATCAGCCCCAGCATTTT
d_call: TRBD2; clone_size: once; j_call: TRBJ2-7; v_call: TRBV11-3; cdr3_aa: CASSSSGTHSYEQYF; cdr3_nt: TGTGCCAGCAGTTCCAGCGGGACTCATTCCTACGAGCAGTACTTC
d_call: NA; clone_size: NA; j_call: TRBJ1-3; v_call: TRBV2; cdr3_aa: CASKPGAGIGNTIYF; cdr3_nt: TGTGCCAGCAAACCCGGGGCGGGGATTGGAAACACCATATATTTT
d_call: TRBD1; clone_size: NA; j_call: TRBJ2-1; v_call: TRBV5-6; cdr3_aa: CATGTGDNEQFF; cdr3_nt: TGTGCCACTGGGACAGGTGATAATGAGCAGTTCTTC
d_call: NA; clone_size: NA; j_call: TRBJ2-7; v_call: TRBV6-2/TRBV6-3; cdr3_aa: CASSLSSYEQYF; cdr3_nt: TGTGCCAGCAGCTTGAGCTCCTACGAGCAGTACTTC
d_call: NA; clone_size: NA; j_call: TRBJ2-7; v_call: TRBV19; cdr3_aa: CASSTYGGGSYEQYF; cdr3_nt: TGTGCCAGTAGTACTTACGGGGGTGGCTCCTACGAGCAGTACTTC
d_call: TRBD1; clone_size: NA; j_call: TRBJ1-4; v_call: TRBV7-9; cdr3_aa: CASSPTRTGTGRTNEKLFF; cdr3_nt: TGTGCCAGCAGCCCCACAAGGACAGGGACGGGTCGGACTAATGAAAAACTGTTTTTT
d_call: NA; clone_size: NA; j_call: TRBJ2-7; v_call: TRBV27; cdr3_aa: CASSLYRDYEQYF; cdr3_nt: TGTGCCAGCAGTCTTTACAGGGATTACGAGCAGTACTTC
d_call: NA; clone_size: few; j_call: TRBJ2-7; v_call: TRBV5-4; cdr3_aa: CASSSRVRGYEQYF; cdr3_nt: TGTGCCAGCAGCTCCAGGGTTAGGGGCTACGAGCAGTACTTC
d_call: NA; clone_size: NA; j_call: TRBJ1-5; v_call: TRBV15; cdr3_aa: CATSRDLGINQPQHF; cdr3_nt: TGTGCCACCAGCAGAGACCTAGGAATCAATCAGCCCCAGCATTTT
d_call: NA; clone_size: once; j_call: TRBJ1-2; v_call: TRBV11-3; cdr3_aa: CASSPRGSYTF; cdr3_nt: TGTGCCAGCAGCCCGAGGGGGAGCTACACCTTC
d_call: TRBD2; clone_size: once; j_call: TRBJ2-3; v_call: TRBV27; cdr3_aa: CASSSLTSGGTDTQYF; cdr3_nt: TGTGCCAGCAGTTCCCTGACTAGCGGGGGCACAGATACGCAGTATTTT
d_call: TRBD1; clone_size: NA; j_call: TRBJ1-3; v_call: TRBV5-6; cdr3_aa: CASSLSIKQGSGNTIYF; cdr3_nt: TGTGCCAGCAGCTTATCAATTAAACAGGGGTCTGGAAACACCATATATTTT
d_call: NA; clone_size: once; j_call: TRBJ2-2; v_call: TRBV19; cdr3_aa: CASNRLNTGELFF; cdr3_nt: TGTGCCAGTAATCGGTTGAACACCGGGGAGCTGTTTTTT
d_call: TRBD1; clone_size: once; j_call: TRBJ1-1; v_call: TRBV7-8; cdr3_aa: CASSSTYRGRAEAFF; cdr3_nt: TGTGCCAGCAGCTCGACCTACAGGGGAAGGGCTGAAGCTTTCTTT
d_call: NA; clone_size: NA; j_call: TRBJ2-1; v_call: TRBV5-1; cdr3_aa: CASSLASLQPYNEQFF; cdr3_nt: TGCGCCAGCAGCTTGGCCAGTCTCCAACCCTACAATGAGCAGTTCTTC
d_call: TRBD1; clone_size: few; j_call: TRBJ1-5; v_call: TRBV6-2/TRBV6-3; cdr3_aa: CASSYRQGSQPQHF; cdr3_nt: TGTGCCAGCAGTTACCGACAGGGGAGTCAGCCCCAGCATTTT
d_call: TRBD1; clone_size: NA; j_call: TRBJ2-1; v_call: TRBV24-1; cdr3_aa: CATSDSRGQGVYNEQFF; cdr3_nt: TGTGCCACCAGTGACTCCCGGGGACAGGGGGTCTACAATGAGCAGTTCTTC
d_call: NA; clone_size: NA; j_call: TRBJ1-1; v_call: TRBV27; cdr3_aa: CASSLSQENTEAFF; cdr3_nt: TGTGCCAGCAGTTTGTCACAGGAGAACACTGAAGCTTTCTTT
d_call: TRBD1; clone_size: NA; j_call: TRBJ1-4; v_call: TRBV18; cdr3_aa: CASSLRTGLNEKLFF; cdr3_nt: TGTGCCAGCTCACTACGGACAGGACTTAATGAAAAACTGTTTTTT
d_call: TRBD2; clone_size: NA; j_call: TRBJ2-5; v_call: TRBV12-5; cdr3_aa: CASGPLAGQETQYF; cdr3_nt: TGTGCTAGTGGTCCACTAGCGGGCCAAGAGACCCAGTACTTC
d_call: NA; clone_size: NA; j_call: TRBJ2-7; v_call: TRBV6-5; cdr3_aa: CASSSRAYEQYF; cdr3_nt: TGTGCCAGCAGCTCCCGGGCCTACGAGCAGTACTTC
d_call: TRBD1; clone_size: NA; j_call: TRBJ1-2; v_call: TRBV5-5; cdr3_aa: CASSLLDRVNYGYTF; cdr3_nt: TGTGCCAGCAGTCTCCTGGACAGGGTAAACTATGGCTACACCTTC
d_call: NA; clone_size: NA; j_call: TRBJ2-3; v_call: TRBV4-3; cdr3_aa: CASSQSQRSVTDTQYF; cdr3_nt: TGCGCCAGCAGCCAATCCCAGCGGTCCGTCACAGATACGCAGTATTTT
d_call: NA; clone_size: NA; j_call: TRBJ2-2; v_call: TRBV7-2; cdr3_aa: CASSFNQGELFF; cdr3_nt: TGTGCCAGCAGCTTTAATCAAGGGGAGCTGTTTTTT
d_call: NA; clone_size: NA; j_call: TRBJ1-2; v_call: TRBV28; cdr3_aa: CATPGMGSYGYTF; cdr3_nt: TGTGCCACCCCAGGGATGGGCTCCTATGGCTACACCTTC
d_call: NA; clone_size: NA; j_call: TRBJ2-7; v_call: TRBV29-1; cdr3_aa: CSVLRGLQTYEQYF; cdr3_nt: TGCAGCGTCCTGCGGGGACTCCAGACCTACGAGCAGTACTTC
d_call: NA; clone_size: NA; j_call: TRBJ1-2; v_call: TRBV27; cdr3_aa: CASFGQPYGYTF; cdr3_nt: TGTGCCAGCTTCGGCCAGCCCTATGGCTACACCTTC
d_call: NA; clone_size: NA; j_call: TRBJ2-6; v_call: TRBV7-3; cdr3_aa: CASSQNGANVLTF; cdr3_nt: TGTGCCAGCAGCCAAAATGGGGCCAACGTCCTGACTTTC
d_call: NA; clone_size: NA; j_call: TRBJ2-7; v_call: TRBV7-2; cdr3_aa: CASSLVSGAGDEQYF; cdr3_nt: TGTGCCAGCAGCTTAGTATCAGGGGCGGGTGACGAGCAGTACTTC
d_call: NA; clone_size: NA; j_call: TRBJ1-4; v_call: TRBV7-2; cdr3_aa: CASRAGGATNEKLFF; cdr3_nt: TGTGCCAGCAGGGCGGGGGGTGCAACTAATGAAAAACTGTTTTTT
d_call: TRBD1; clone_size: NA; j_call: TRBJ2-7; v_call: TRBV5-1; cdr3_aa: CASSGQGVHEQYF; cdr3_nt: TGCGCCAGCAGCGGACAGGGAGTCCACGAGCAGTACTTC
d_call: TRBD1; clone_size: NA; j_call: TRBJ1-3; v_call: TRBV4-2; cdr3_aa: CASSQDLWTGGFGNTIYF; cdr3_nt: TGTGCCAGCAGCCAAGATCTCTGGACAGGGGGCTTTGGAAACACCATATATTTT
d_call: TRBD1; clone_size: NA; j_call: TRBJ2-2; v_call: TRBV4-2; cdr3_aa: CASSQRRGPGELFF; cdr3_nt: TGTGCCAGCAGCCAGCGAAGGGGGCCCGGGGAGCTGTTTTTT
d_call: TRBD1; clone_size: once; j_call: TRBJ1-3; v_call: TRBV19; cdr3_aa: CASSPGTGYGNTIYF; cdr3_nt: TGTGCCAGTAGTCCCGGGACAGGTTACGGAAACACCATATATTTT
d_call: NA; clone_size: NA; j_call: TRBJ1-5; v_call: TRBV28; cdr3_aa: CASSSLPPESNQPQHF; cdr3_nt: TGTGCCAGCAGTTCACTCCCTCCGGAAAGCAATCAGCCCCAGCATTTT
d_call: NA; clone_size: NA; j_call: TRBJ2-2; v_call: TRBV7-3; cdr3_aa: CASSLFGTGELFF; cdr3_nt: TGTGCCAGCAGCTTATTTGGCACCGGGGAGCTGTTTTTT
d_call: NA; clone_size: NA; j_call: TRBJ1-5; v_call: TRBV19; cdr3_aa: CASSAALDQPQHF; cdr3_nt: TGTGCCAGTAGTGCCGCACTGGATCAGCCCCAGCATTTT
d_call: TRBD2; clone_size: NA; j_call: TRBJ2-1; v_call: TRBV25-1; cdr3_aa: CASRGLAGMKDNNEQFF; cdr3_nt: TGTGCCAGCAGGGGACTAGCGGGGATGAAAGACAACAATGAGCAGTTCTTC
d_call: NA; clone_size: NA; j_call: TRBJ2-7; v_call: TRBV12-3/TRBV12-4; cdr3_aa: CASKRNISYEQYF; cdr3_nt: TGTGCCAGCAAGCGTAACATCTCCTACGAGCAGTACTTC
d_call: TRBD2; clone_size: NA; j_call: TRBJ2-1; v_call: TRBV7-3; cdr3_aa: CASSPGLAGAYNEQFF; cdr3_nt: TGTGCCAGCAGCCCCGGACTAGCGGGCGCCTACAATGAGCAGTTCTTC
d_call: NA; clone_size: NA; j_call: TRBJ1-6; v_call: TRBV15; cdr3_aa: CATSRAPGQDFNSPLHF; cdr3_nt: TGTGCCACCAGCAGAGCCCCTGGACAAGATTTTAATTCACCCCTCCACTTT
d_call: NA; clone_size: few; j_call: TRBJ2-3; v_call: TRBV10-2; cdr3_aa: CASSERTAQYF; cdr3_nt: TGCGCCAGCAGCGAGAGGACGGCGCAGTATTTT
d_call: NA; clone_size: NA; j_call: TRBJ1-1; v_call: TRBV9; cdr3_aa: CASSVGPGMNTEAFF; cdr3_nt: TGTGCCAGCAGCGTAGGGCCAGGGATGAACACTGAAGCTTTCTTT
d_call: NA; clone_size: NA; j_call: TRBJ1-3; v_call: TRBV9; cdr3_aa: CASSVAGDSGNTIYF; cdr3_nt: TGTGCCAGCAGCGTAGCAGGGGACTCTGGAAACACCATATATTTT
d_call: NA; clone_size: NA; j_call: TRBJ1-2; v_call: TRBV27; cdr3_aa: CASSLDGFYGYTF; cdr3_nt: TGTGCCAGCAGCCTGGACGGATTCTATGGCTACACCTTC
d_call: NA; clone_size: NA; j_call: TRBJ2-3; v_call: TRBV19; cdr3_aa: CASSWGSTDTQYF; cdr3_nt: TGTGCCAGTAGTTGGGGTAGCACAGATACGCAGTATTTT
d_call: NA; clone_size: NA; j_call: TRBJ1-1; v_call: TRBV7-9; cdr3_aa: CASSLAGRANTEAFF; cdr3_nt: TGTGCCAGCAGCTTAGCGGGCAGGGCGAACACTGAAGCTTTCTTT
d_call: NA; clone_size: NA; j_call: TRBJ1-2; v_call: TRBV28; cdr3_aa: CASSFFGREGANYGYTF; cdr3_nt: TGTGCCAGCAGTTTTTTTGGCAGGGAGGGGGCTAACTATGGCTACACCTTC
d_call: TRBD2; clone_size: NA; j_call: TRBJ2-3; v_call: TRBV15; cdr3_aa: CATSMTLAGGEDTQYF; cdr3_nt: TGTGCCACCAGCATGACACTAGCGGGGGGTGAAGATACGCAGTATTTT
d_call: NA; clone_size: NA; j_call: TRBJ2-5; v_call: TRBV7-8; cdr3_aa: CASSLGPIPKETQYF; cdr3_nt: TGTGCCAGCAGCTTGGGGCCTATACCAAAAGAGACCCAGTACTTC
d_call: NA; clone_size: once; j_call: TRBJ1-4; v_call: TRBV3-1/TRBV3-2; cdr3_aa: CASSQGPLGSEKLFF; cdr3_nt: TGTGCCAGCAGCCAAGGACCCCTAGGGAGTGAAAAACTGTTTTTT
d_call: NA; clone_size: NA; j_call: TRBJ1-6; v_call: TRBV5-1; cdr3_aa: CASSFEKGPSSYNSPLHF; cdr3_nt: TGCGCCAGCAGCTTCGAAAAGGGGCCCAGCTCCTATAATTCACCCCTCCACTTT
d_call: NA; clone_size: NA; j_call: TRBJ1-2; v_call: TRBV19; cdr3_aa: CASSIDYGYTF; cdr3_nt: TGTGCCAGTAGTATTGACTATGGCTACACCTTC